This TCR beta chain was recovered during a study of blood T cell repertoires in COVID-19. The wider study: The study drew acute and convalescent COVID-19 samples from the United States, Italy and Spain. Nucleic acid was either cDNA or gDNA, and it came from T cells, B-cell-depleted T cells, or PBMCs.

How the authors handled the data: Reference gene primer amplification gave estimated nucleated cell counts. The data were produced by immunoSEQ multiplex PCR, yet TCRdb's version contains in-frame clones alone and is incomplete. V and J calls and clone size are copied from that table; D and trimming were computed from the DNA. The sample includes about 140,000 clones, more than 75% of them seen just once. This CDR3 region has 15 residues. From germline, CDR1 is SGHVS and CDR2 FQNEAQ. Losses at the gene ends were 2 bases for V and 2 bases for J; bases not matched to a gene: 5. Sequencing used peripheral blood. The rearrangement joins TRBV7-8 to TRBJ2-5, with 7 bases matching TRBD2. This TCR came from a human donor in a cohort sampled during active COVID-19. The chain's CDR3 is CASSLRRGIQETQYF. The CDR3 region has the DNA TGTGCCAGCAGCTTAAGGCGGGGGATACAAGAGACCCAGTACTTC.